Included here is one T cell receptor (beta chain) sequence, with context. The source of the sample is a study of blood T cell repertoires in COVID-19. Background on the study: Sample material is recorded as cDNA or gDNA derived from T cells, B-cell-depleted T cells, or PBMCs.

The protocol was immunoSEQ multiplex PCR, while the TCRdb copy is restricted to in-frame clones and leaves out a portion. The sample yields about 14,000 clones, about 80% seen once. The CDR3 runs to 16 residues. CDR1 SGHDT and CDR2 YYEEEE come from the germline V gene. V trimming: 1 base; J trimming: 7 bases; junction bases outside the gene matches: 9. This receptor was obtained from a man between 65 and 79 years old with acute or convalescent COVID-19. Specimen: peripheral blood. This chain uses TRBV5-6 with TRBJ2-2; TRBD1 agrees at 8 bases. The CDR3 nucleotides are TGTGCCAGCAGCTTGTACAGGGGGTTTATGATCGGGGAGCTGTTTTTT. Amino acid sequence: CASSLYRGFMIGELFF.